The 8 T cell receptor beta chains presented below share a single source sample, sequenced in a study of T cell responses to AZD1222 COVID-19 vaccine. The method was immunoSEQ multiplex PCR; TCRdb's version includes in-frame clones alone and lacks a portion of them. Seen here are about 99,000 clones, 70% to 90% observed once, and the top ten hold less than 3.5%. The sample here was peripheral blood, taken on day 0 of AZD1222 vaccination. The receptors come from an adult in good health.

V gene TRBV3-1 (or the pseudogene TRBV3-2) combines with J gene TRBJ1-5; no firm D call. Trimming took off 0 bases at V and 6 bases at J, with 15 bases between the two ends. Germline V gene sequence: CDR1 LGHDT, CDR2 YNNKEL (reference sequence). The CDR3 totals 16 residues. The CDR3 loop reads CASSQDLTGFPQPQHF. The CDR3 region has the DNA TGTGCCAGCAGCCAAGATCTGACCGGATTTCCTCAGCCCCAGCATTTT.

CDR3 nucleotide sequence: TGTGCCTGGAGTGTCGGCGCCACGGTGTTTTTT. Encoded protein: CAWSVGATVFF. The chain links TRBV30 to TRBJ2-2; no definite D call. V dropped 0 bases and J dropped 15 bases, with 11 bases sitting between them. The CDR3 sequence is 11 residues long. The germline V gene encodes CDR1 GTSNPN and CDR2 SVGIG (reference sequence). The full variable domain, its missing parts supplied by reference TRBV30 and TRBJ2-2, is SQTIHQWPATLVQPVGSPLSLECTVEGTSNPNLYWYRQAAGRGLQLLFYSVGIGQISSEVPQNLSASRPQDRQFILSSKKLLLSDSGFYLCAWSVGATVFFGEGSRLTVL.

This rearrangement joins TRBV6-5 to TRBJ2-7; maybe TRBD1 (5 bases). The CDR3 spans 13 residues. Germline V gene sequence: CDR1 MNHEY, CDR2 SVGAGI. The germline V and J ends were trimmed by 6 bases and 1 base, with 10 bases remaining between them. The CDR3 nucleotides read TGTGCCAGCAGATTACAGGTTTCCTACGAGCAGTACGTC. Translated: CASRLQVSYEQYV.

This chain connects TRBV7-2 to TRBJ2-7; D not resolved. The V gene's germline CDR1 is SGHTA and CDR2 FQGNSA. The V gene lost 1 base and the J gene lost 5 bases, with 9 bases spanning the gap. This CDR3 is built from 13 residues. The CDR3 is CASSLGLGHEQYF. The CDR3 DNA reads as TGTGCCAGCAGCTTAGGCTTGGGCCACGAGCAGTACTTC.

V gene TRBV7-9 combines with J gene TRBJ2-3, with TRBD2 as a possible D gene (6 bases). CDR3 length equals 15 residues. Germline CDR1 is SEHNR and CDR2 is FQNEAQ (reference sequence). V was clipped by 0 bases and J by 3 bases, with 10 bases between them. CDR3 in amino acids: CASSLAAGRTDTQYF. The CDR3 coding sequence is TGTGCCAGCAGCTTAGCTGCGGGAAGGACAGATACGCAGTATTTT.

J is TRBJ1-4 and V is TRBV15; maybe TRBD1 (6 bases). Germline CDR1 reads LNHNV; CDR2 reads YYDKDF (reference sequence). CDR3 size: 15 residues. Trimming pared 2 bases from V and 4 bases from J, leaving 11 bases between. Here the CDR3 reads CATSRNRAVNEKLFF. In DNA, the CDR3 is TGTGCCACCAGCAGAAACAGGGCGGTTAATGAAAAACTGTTTTTT.

V and J are TRBV2 and TRBJ2-1; the D is unclear. Germline-derived CDR1 and CDR2 are SNHLY and FYNNEI. This CDR3 region has 13 residues. V lost 7 bases and J lost 0, with 7 bases in between. The CDR3 protein is CASKSSSYNEQFF. Here the CDR3 DNA reads TGTGCCAGCAAGTCAAGCTCCTACAATGAGCAGTTCTTC.

Only a few counts were recorded for this clone. V usage is TRBV7-8 and J usage is TRBJ1-1; unclear D gene. Germline assignment: CDR1 SGHVS and CDR2 FQNEAQ. V dropped 6 bases and J dropped 5 bases, with 25 bases sitting between them. The CDR3 sequence is 17 residues long. CDR3 sequence: CASSRDWASNLGTEAFF. The CDR3 bases are TGTGCCAGCAGTCGCGACTGGGCCTCAAATCTGGGGACTGAAGCTTTCTTT. The full variable domain, in which reference TRBV7-8 and TRBJ1-1 provide the parts outside the CDR3, is GAGVSQSPRYKVAKRGQDVALRCDPISGHVSLFWYQQALGQGPEFLTYFQNEAQLDKSGLPSDRFFAERPEGSVSTLKIQRTQQEDSAVYLCASSRDWASNLGTEAFFGQGTRLTVV.